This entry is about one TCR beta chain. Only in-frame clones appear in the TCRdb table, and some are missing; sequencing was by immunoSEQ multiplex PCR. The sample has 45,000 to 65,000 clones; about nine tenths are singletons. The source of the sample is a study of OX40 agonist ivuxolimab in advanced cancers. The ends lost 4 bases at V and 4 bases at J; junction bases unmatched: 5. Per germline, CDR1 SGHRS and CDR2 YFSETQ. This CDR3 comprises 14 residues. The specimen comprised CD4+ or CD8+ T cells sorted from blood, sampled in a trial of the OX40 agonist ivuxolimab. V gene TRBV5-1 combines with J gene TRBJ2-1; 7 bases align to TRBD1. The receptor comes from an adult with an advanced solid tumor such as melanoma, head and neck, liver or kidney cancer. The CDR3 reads CASSTGQPYNEQFF. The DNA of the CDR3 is TGCGCCAGCAGCACGGGACAGCCGTACAATGAGCAGTTCTTC.